Described below is a single T cell receptor beta chain sequence and its context. Its antigen is still unknown. The CDR3 totals 12 residues. The germline V gene has CDR1 SQVTM and CDR2 ANQGSEA. V was clipped by 6 bases and J by 4 bases, with 10 bases between them. The data were taken from a study of cytomegalovirus exposure and HLA in healthy donors. About the study: The 100 to 150 validation repertoires were reported in a later analysis to have been generated on the same platform as the roughly 670 first-cohort repertoires. Study-wide results and caveats: A list of more than 150 TCR beta chains associated with cytomegalovirus was given. Published work reported that the classifier diagnosed cytomegalovirus status with high specificity and sensitivity.

Sequencing used immunoSEQ multiplex PCR; TCRdb keeps in-frame clones, though not all of them. The sample has approximately 99,000 clones, over 75% seen once; the top ten hold 3% to 3.5%. The specimen was PBMCs. This clonotype was obtained from a woman under 30 in good health and CMV-seronegative. This chain joins TRBV29-1 and TRBJ2-1, with a possible D match to TRBD1 (6 bases). The CDR3: CSVHQGYNEQFF. Here the CDR3 DNA reads TGCAGCGTCCACCAGGGGTACAATGAGCAGTTCTTC.